This T cell receptor (beta chain) was profiled in a study of cytomegalovirus exposure and HLA in healthy donors. Researchers ran the PCR with 60 Vbeta and 13 Jbeta primers. Generated by immunoSEQ multiplex PCR, the TCRdb table keeps only in-frame clones and is missing some. Of 100,000 to 120,000 clones listed, about three quarters are singletons. The V gene end was trimmed by 0 bases and the J gene end by 5 bases; junction bases not matched to a gene: 6. This CDR3 comprises 16 residues. The germline gives CDR1 LGHNA, CDR2 YSLEER. The sample consisted of PBMCs. The TCR was taken from a woman younger than 45 in good health and CMV-seronegative. J is TRBJ1-1 and V is TRBV4-3; 10 bases map to TRBD1. Here the CDR3 DNA reads TGCGCCAGCAGCCAAGATCGCGGGACAGGGGAAACTGAAGCTTTCTTT. Its translation is CASSQDRGTGETEAFF.